This TCR beta chain was profiled in a study of Ad26.COV2.S vaccination and SARS-CoV-2 variants. As for the study in general: Within the COV1001 Ad26.COV2.S trial arm, the donor was enrolled. The vaccine Ad26.COV2.S was put into the muscle once, or twice with 56 days between.

The sample's treatment: some 20 received Ad26.COV2.S at low or high dose, single or two shots; roughly five received placebo; per-sample allocation not given. Vaccine and placebo recipients were sampled on day 63 after the first injection. The sample came from a Boston adult aged 18-55 years. The CDR3 is made up of 12 amino acids. Per the germline V gene, CDR1 is LGHDT and CDR2 is YNNKEL (reference sequence). The trim removed 1 base at V and 12 bases at J, leaving 4 bases unmatched. Clones were sequenced by immunoSEQ multiplex PCR, and TCRdb holds only the in-frame ones, with some missing. The sample records around 250,000 clones, around 87% being singletons.

V and J are TRBV3-1 (or the pseudogene TRBV3-2) and TRBJ1-1; 8 bases line up with TRBD1. The sequence came from a person aged 18-65 years who received the Ad26.COV2.S COVID-19 vaccine or a placebo. Sample: peripheral blood, taken in a trial of Ad26.COV2.S vaccine versus placebo. CDR3 protein: CASSQVDRGPFF. The CDR3 nucleotides read TGTGCCAGCAGCCAAGTTGACAGGGGACCTTTCTTT.